What follows is one T cell receptor beta chain and its context. Its antigen is not known. The sample originates from a study of Graves' ophthalmopathy and Graves' hyperthyroidism. Aged 18 to 65, hyperthyroidism patients had been newly diagnosed, with under 2 months' duration. The starting material, approximately 10 ml of fresh peripheral blood, provided the PBMCs. Study-wide points: Cross-validated, the 13-signature model showed 87.88%/81.08% sensitivity/specificity, and 80%/75% in the test set. Clonotypes were expanded in thyroid at above 0.001 frequency, and most also appeared in blood.

RNA transcripts served as template for amplifying TCR beta CDR3 sequences. The library came from an HTBI-primed first-round RT-PCR and a second-round multiplex PCR. Using its own MiXCR run on the multiplex PCR reads, TCRdb lists one record per CDR3 protein. The repertoire includes 400,000 or so distinct CDR3 sequences, less than 20% of them detected once, and roughly 7% sits in the top ten. This CDR3 contains 15 residues. The ends were cut back, 5 bases at V and 3 bases at J, with 16 bases in the middle. From germline, CDR1 is MDHEN and CDR2 SYDVKM. V gene TRBV28 combines with J gene TRBJ1-1; D not certain. The receptor's source is a woman under 30 with stable Graves' hyperthyroidism. The sample comprised peripheral blood. CDR3 sequence reads: CASSPRGPEYTEAFF. CDR3 in DNA: TGTGCCAGCAGTCCGCGAGGGCCGGAGTACACTGAAGCTTTCTTT.